The present T cell receptor beta chain was sequenced within a study of T cell changes during pregnancy in multiple sclerosis. Generated by immunoSEQ multiplex PCR, the TCRdb table keeps only in-frame clones and is missing some. The sample records around 78,000 clones, 75% to 95% being singletons. This CDR3 spans 14 amino acids. Germline V gene sequence: CDR1 SGHRS, CDR2 YFSETQ. Losses at the gene ends were 3 bases for V and 6 bases for J; bases not matched to a gene: 5. The sequencing here drew on peripheral blood, taken in the third trimester of pregnancy. The gene calls are TRBV5-1 and TRBJ1-5, with 8 bases lining up with TRBD1. The source of this sequence is a female donor in good health, enrolled as a control in a pregnancy study. In nucleotides, the CDR3 is TGCGCCAGCAGCTCTGGACAGGGTAGTCAGCCCCAGCATTTT. As protein: CASSSGQGSQPQHF.